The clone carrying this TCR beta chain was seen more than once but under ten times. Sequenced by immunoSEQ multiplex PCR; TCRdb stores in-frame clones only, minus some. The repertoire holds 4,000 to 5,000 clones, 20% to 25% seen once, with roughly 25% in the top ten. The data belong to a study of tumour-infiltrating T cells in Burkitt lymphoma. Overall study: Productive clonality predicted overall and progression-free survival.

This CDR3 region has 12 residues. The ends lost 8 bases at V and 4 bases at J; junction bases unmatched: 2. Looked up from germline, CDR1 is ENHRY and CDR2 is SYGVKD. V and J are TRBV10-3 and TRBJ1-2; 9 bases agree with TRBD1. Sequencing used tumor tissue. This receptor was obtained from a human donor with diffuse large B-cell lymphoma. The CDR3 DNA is TGTGCCATCGGGGACAGGGTCTATGGCTACACCTTC. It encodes CAIGDRVYGYTF.